Sequencing of this TCR beta chain was carried out in a study of T-cell reconstitution after alpha-beta-depleted transplantation in children. There are 14 residues in the CDR3. Trimming removed 5 bases from V and 1 base from J, with 11 bases in between. CDR1 PRHDT and CDR2 FYEKMQ come from the germline V gene (reference sequence). As it was prepared, the TCRbeta library received unique molecular identifiers. MiXCR, applied by TCRdb to the PCR reads, yields one record per CDR3 protein. There are hundreds of thousands of distinct CDR3 sequences in the sample; around a sixth occur only once, and 1.1% lies in the top ten.

This sequence originates from a human donor who donated a stem cell graft to a child with acute myeloid leukemia. The rearrangement joins TRBV13 to TRBJ2-5; D unclear. The source was PBMCs from the stem cell graft donor, collected from the stem cell graft. The CDR3 nucleotides are TGTGCCAGCAGCCGTCCAGTGACCCAAGAGACCCAGTACTTC. This translates into CASSRPVTQETQYF.